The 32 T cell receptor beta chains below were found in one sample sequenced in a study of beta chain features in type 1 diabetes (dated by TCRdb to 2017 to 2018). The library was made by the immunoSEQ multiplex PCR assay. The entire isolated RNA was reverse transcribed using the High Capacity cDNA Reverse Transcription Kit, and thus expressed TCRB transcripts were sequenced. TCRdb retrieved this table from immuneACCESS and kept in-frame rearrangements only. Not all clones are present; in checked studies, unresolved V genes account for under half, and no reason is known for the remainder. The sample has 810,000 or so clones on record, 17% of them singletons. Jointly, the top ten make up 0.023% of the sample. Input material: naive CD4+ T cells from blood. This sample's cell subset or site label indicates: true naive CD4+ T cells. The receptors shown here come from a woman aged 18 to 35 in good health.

CDR3 coding DNA: TGTGCCAGTGGGACGGTGGCGGACACTGAAGCTTTCTTT. Translated: CASGTVADTEAFF. The chain has TRBV5-4 and TRBJ1-1, with D possibly matching TRBD1 (5 bases). The CDR3 extends over 13 amino acids. Trimming removed 8 bases at V and 3 bases at J, with 14 bases between. The germline V gene has CDR1 SGHNT and CDR2 YYREEE (reference sequence).

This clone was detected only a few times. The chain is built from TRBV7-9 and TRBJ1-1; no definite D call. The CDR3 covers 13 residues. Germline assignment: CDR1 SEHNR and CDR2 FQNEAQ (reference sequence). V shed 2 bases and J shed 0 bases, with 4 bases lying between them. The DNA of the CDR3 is TGTGCCAGCAGCTTAATTTTGAACACTGAAGCTTTCTTT. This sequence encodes CASSLILNTEAFF.

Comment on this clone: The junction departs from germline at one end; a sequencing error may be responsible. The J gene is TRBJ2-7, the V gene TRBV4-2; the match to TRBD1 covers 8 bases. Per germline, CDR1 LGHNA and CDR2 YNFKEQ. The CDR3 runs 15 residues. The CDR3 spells CASSPLDRGSDEQYF. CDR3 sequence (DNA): TGTGCCAGCAGCCCGTTAGACAGGGGCTCCGACGAGCAGTACTTC.

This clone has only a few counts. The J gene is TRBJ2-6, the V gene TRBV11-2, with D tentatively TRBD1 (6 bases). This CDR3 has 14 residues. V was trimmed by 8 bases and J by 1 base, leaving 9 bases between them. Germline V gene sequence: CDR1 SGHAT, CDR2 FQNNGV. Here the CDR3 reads CASSQGSGANVLTF. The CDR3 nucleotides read TGTGCCAGCTCACAGGGTTCTGGGGCCAACGTCCTGACTTTC.

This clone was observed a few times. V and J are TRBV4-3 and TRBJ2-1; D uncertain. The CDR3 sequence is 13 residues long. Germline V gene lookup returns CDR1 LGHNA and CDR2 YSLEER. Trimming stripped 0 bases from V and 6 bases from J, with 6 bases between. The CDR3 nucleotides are TGCGCCAGCAGCCAAGATTTCCTCAATGAGCAGTTCTTC. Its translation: CASSQDFLNEQFF.

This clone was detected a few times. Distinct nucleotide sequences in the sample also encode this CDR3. The DNA of the CDR3 is TGTGCCAGCAGCTCTACTCGGATCTACGAGCAGTACTTC. Translated: CASSSTRIYEQYF. V is TRBV11-2 and J is TRBJ2-7; D gene ambiguous. Germline loops: CDR1 SGHAT, CDR2 FQNNGV. Trimming cost V 4 bases and J 3 bases, with 10 bases left between them. The length of the CDR3 is 13 residues.

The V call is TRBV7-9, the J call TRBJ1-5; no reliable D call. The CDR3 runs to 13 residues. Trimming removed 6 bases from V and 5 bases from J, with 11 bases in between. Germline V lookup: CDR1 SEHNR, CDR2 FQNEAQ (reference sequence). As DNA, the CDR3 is TGTGCCAGCAGGTCGGCGGTGGATCAGCCCCAGCATTTT. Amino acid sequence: CASRSAVDQPQHF.

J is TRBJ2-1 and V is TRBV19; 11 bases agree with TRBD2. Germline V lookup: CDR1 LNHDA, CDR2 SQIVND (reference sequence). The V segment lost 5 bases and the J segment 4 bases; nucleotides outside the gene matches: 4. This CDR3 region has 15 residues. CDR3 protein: CASSPGTSGYNEQFF. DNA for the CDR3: TGTGCCAGTAGTCCCGGGACTAGCGGTTACAATGAGCAGTTCTTC.

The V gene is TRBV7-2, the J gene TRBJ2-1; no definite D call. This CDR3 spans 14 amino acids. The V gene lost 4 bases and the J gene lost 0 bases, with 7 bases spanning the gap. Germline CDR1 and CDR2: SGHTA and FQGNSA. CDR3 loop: CASSSRLSYNEQFF. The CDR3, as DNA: TGTGCCAGCAGCTCCAGACTCTCCTACAATGAGCAGTTCTTC.

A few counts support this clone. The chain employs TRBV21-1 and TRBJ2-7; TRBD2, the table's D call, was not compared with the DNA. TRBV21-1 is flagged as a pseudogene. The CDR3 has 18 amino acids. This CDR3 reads CASSKGLAGFQISYEQYF. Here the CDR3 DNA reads TGTGCCAGCAGCAAAGGACTAGCGGGATTCCAAATTTCGTACGAGCAGTACTTC.

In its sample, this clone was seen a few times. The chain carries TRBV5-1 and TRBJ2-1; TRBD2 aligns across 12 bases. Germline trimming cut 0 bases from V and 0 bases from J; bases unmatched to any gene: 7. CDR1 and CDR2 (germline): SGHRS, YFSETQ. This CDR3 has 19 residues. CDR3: CASSLEVPTSGSSYNEQFF. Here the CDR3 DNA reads TGCGCCAGCAGCTTGGAGGTCCCGACTAGCGGGAGCTCCTACAATGAGCAGTTCTTC. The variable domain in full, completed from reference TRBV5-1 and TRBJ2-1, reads KAGVTQTPRYLIKTRGQQVTLSCSPISGHRSVSWYQQTPGQGLQFLFEYFSETQRNKGNFPGRFSGRQFSNSRSEMNVSTLELGDSALYLCASSLEVPTSGSSYNEQFFGPGTRLTVL.

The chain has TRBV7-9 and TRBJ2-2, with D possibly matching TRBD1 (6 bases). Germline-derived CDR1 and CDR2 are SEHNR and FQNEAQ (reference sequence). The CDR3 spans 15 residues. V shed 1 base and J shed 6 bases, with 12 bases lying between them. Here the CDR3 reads CASSLGGRGAGELFF. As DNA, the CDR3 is TGTGCCAGCAGCTTAGGCGGCAGGGGTGCCGGGGAGCTGTTTTTT. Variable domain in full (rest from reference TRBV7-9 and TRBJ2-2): DTGVSQNPRHKITKRGQNVTFRCDPISEHNRLYWYRQTLGQGPEFLTYFQNEAQLEKSRLLSDRFSAERPKGSFSTLEIQRTEQGDSAMYLCASSLGGRGAGELFFGEGSRLTVL.

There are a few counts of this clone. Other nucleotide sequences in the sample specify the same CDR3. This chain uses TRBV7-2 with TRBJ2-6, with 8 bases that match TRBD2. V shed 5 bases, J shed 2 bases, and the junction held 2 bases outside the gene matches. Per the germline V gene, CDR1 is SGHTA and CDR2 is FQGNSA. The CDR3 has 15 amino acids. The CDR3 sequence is CASSRGGAGANVLTF. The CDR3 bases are TGTGCCAGCAGCCGGGGGGGGGCTGGGGCCAACGTCCTGACTTTC.

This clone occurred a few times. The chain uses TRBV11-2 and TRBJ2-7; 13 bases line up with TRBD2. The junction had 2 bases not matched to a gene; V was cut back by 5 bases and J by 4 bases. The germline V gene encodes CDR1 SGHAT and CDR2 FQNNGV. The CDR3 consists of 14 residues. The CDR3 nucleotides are TGTGCCAGCAGCGGACTAGCGGGGGTATACGAGCAGTACTTC. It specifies CASSGLAGVYEQYF.

The CDR3 region has the DNA TGTGCCAGCAGCTTGTTCCACGGAGCCCCCTACAATGAGCAGTTCTTC. It specifies CASSLFHGAPYNEQFF. This chain links TRBV5-6 with TRBJ2-1; no clear D gene. The CDR3 sequence is 16 residues long. Germline CDR1 SGHDT, CDR2 YYEEEE. V was clipped by 1 base and J by 2 bases, with 13 bases between them.

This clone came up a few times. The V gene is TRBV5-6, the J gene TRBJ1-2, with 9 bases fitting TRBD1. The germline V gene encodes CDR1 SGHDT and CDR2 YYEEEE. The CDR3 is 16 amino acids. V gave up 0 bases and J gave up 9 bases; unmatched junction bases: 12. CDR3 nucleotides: TGTGCCAGCAGCTTGGAGGTGGACAGGGGAATCTCGCGCTACACCTTC. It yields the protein CASSLEVDRGISRYTF.

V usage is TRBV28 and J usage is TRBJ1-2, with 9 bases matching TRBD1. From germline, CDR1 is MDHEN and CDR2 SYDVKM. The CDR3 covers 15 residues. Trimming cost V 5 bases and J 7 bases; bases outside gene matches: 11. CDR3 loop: CASSGETGGFSGYTF. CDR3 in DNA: TGTGCCAGCAGTGGGGAGACAGGGGGATTCTCTGGCTACACCTTC.

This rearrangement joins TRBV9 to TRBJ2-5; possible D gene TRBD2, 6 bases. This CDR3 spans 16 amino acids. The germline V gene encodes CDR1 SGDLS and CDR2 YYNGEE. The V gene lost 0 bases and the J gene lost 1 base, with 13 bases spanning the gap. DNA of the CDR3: TGTGCCAGCAGCGTAGACCCGGGAGTTGCCCAAGAGACCCAGTACTTC. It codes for CASSVDPGVAQETQYF.

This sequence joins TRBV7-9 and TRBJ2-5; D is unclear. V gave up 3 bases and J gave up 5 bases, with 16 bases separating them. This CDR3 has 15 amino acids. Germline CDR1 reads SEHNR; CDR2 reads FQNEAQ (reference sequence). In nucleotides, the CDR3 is TGTGCCAGCAGCTTCGGTCTCGCCACCGGGGAGACCCAGTACTTC. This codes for CASSFGLATGETQYF.

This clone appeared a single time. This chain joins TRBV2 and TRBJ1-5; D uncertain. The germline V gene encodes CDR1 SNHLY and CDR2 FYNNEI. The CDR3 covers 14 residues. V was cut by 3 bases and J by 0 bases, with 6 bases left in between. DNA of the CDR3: TGTGCCAGCAGTGAGACATATAGCAATCAGCCCCAGCATTTT. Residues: CASSETYSNQPQHF.

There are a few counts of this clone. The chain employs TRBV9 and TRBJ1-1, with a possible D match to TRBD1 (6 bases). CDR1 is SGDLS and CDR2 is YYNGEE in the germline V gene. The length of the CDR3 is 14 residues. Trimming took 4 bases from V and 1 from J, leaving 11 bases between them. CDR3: CASSNRAPNTEAFF. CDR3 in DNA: TGTGCCAGCAGCAACAGGGCCCCGAACACTGAAGCTTTCTTT.

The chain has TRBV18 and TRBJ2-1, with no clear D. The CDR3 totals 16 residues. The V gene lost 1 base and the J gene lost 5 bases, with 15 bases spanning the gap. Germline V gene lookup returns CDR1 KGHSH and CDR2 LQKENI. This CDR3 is CASSPRLVNLNNEQFF. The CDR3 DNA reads TGTGCCAGCTCACCACGGTTGGTGAACCTGAACAATGAGCAGTTCTTC.

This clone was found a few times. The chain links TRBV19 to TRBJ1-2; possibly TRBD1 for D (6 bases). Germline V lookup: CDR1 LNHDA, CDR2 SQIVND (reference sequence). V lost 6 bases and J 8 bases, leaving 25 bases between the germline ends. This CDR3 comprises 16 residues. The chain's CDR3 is CASSITPGVGAYGYTF. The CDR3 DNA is TGTGCCAGTAGCATTACCCCGGGTGTGGGGGCTTACGGCTACACCTTC.

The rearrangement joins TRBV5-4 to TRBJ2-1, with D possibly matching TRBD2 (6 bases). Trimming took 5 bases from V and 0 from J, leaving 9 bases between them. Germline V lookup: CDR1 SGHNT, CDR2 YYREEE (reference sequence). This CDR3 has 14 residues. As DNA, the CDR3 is TGTGCCAGCAGTGGGGGGAGCTCCTACAATGAGCAGTTCTTC. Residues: CASSGGSSYNEQFF.

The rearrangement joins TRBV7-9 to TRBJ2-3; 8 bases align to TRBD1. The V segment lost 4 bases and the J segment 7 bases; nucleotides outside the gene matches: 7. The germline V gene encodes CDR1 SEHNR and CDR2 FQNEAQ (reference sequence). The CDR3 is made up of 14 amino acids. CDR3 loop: CASSSDRDSNTQYF. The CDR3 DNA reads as TGTGCCAGCAGCTCGGACAGGGACAGTAATACGCAGTATTTT.

Here the CDR3 reads CASSLDRGGLSYEQYF. Here the CDR3 DNA reads TGTGCCAGCAGCTTGGACCGGGGAGGGCTTTCCTACGAGCAGTACTTC. This rearrangement joins TRBV5-6 to TRBJ2-7, with TRBD2 identical over 7 bases. Losses at the gene ends were 0 bases for V and 1 base for J; bases not matched to a gene: 7. The CDR3 runs 16 residues. The germline V gene encodes CDR1 SGHDT and CDR2 YYEEEE.

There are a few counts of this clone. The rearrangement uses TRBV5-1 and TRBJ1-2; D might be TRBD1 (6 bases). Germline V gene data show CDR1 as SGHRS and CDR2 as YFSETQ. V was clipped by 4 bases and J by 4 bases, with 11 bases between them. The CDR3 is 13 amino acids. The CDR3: CASSGDRTYGYTF. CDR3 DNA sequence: TGCGCCAGCAGCGGAGACAGGACCTATGGCTACACCTTC.

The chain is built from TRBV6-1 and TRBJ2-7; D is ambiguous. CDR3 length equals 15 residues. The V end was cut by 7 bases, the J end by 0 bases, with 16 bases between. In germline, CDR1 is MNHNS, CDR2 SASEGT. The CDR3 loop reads CASTSAAPSSYEQYF. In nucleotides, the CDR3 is TGTGCCAGCACGTCGGCGGCCCCTAGCTCCTACGAGCAGTACTTC.

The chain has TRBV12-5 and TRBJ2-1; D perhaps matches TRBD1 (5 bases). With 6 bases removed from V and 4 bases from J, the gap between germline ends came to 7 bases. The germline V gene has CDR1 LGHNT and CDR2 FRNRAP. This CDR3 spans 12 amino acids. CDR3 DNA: TGTGCTAGTGGAGACAGTTACAATGAGCAGTTCTTC. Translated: CASGDSYNEQFF. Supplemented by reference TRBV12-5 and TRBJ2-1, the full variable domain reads DARVTQTPRHKVTEMGQEVTMRCQPILGHNTVFWYRQTMMQGLELLAYFRNRAPLDDSGMPKDRFSAEMPDATLATLKIQPSEPRDSAVYFCASGDSYNEQFFGPGTRLTVL.

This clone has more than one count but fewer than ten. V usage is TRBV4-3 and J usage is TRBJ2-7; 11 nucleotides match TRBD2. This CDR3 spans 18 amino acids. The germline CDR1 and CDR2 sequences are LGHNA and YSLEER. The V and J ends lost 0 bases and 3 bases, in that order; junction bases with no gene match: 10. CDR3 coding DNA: TGCGCCAGCAGCCAAGATCACACTAGCGGGAGTTGGTTCTACGAGCAGTACTTC. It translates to CASSQDHTSGSWFYEQYF.

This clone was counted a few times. In nucleotides, the CDR3 is TGTGCCAGCAGTTCTAGGGGGACGGCGGTTGCGCAGTATTTT. This gives the protein CASSSRGTAVAQYF. The V call is TRBV6-5, the J call TRBJ2-3, with D possibly TRBD1 on 6 matching bases. CDR1 is MNHEY and CDR2 is SVGAGI in the germline V gene. With 4 bases removed from V and 10 bases from J, the gap between germline ends came to 18 bases. This CDR3 comprises 14 residues.

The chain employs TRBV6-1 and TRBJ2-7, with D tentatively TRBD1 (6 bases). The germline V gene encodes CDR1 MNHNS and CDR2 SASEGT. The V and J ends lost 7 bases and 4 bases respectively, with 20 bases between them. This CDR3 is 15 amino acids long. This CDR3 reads CASMLQGHSGYEQYF. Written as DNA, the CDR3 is TGTGCCAGCATGCTACAGGGACACTCTGGGTACGAGCAGTACTTC.